This T cell receptor (beta chain) emerged from a study of blood T cell repertoires in COVID-19. Study context: COVID-19 samples, acute and convalescent, were from the United States, Italy and Spain. Sources were T cells, B-cell-depleted T cells, or PBMCs; the material itself was cDNA or gDNA.

Methods used by the authors: The authors estimated nucleated cell counts from reference gene primer amplification. Using immunoSEQ multiplex PCR, the repertoire was profiled, and TCRdb retains in-frame clones only, with some absent. V and J calls and clone size follow that table, whereas D and trimming were derived from the DNA. The data hold tens of thousands of clones, with 65% to 90% observed a single time. The sequenced sample consisted of peripheral blood. The source is a human donor in a cohort sampled during active COVID-19.

The CDR3 DNA sequence: TGTGCCAGCAGCTTAATGCTAAACAATGAGCAGTTCTTC. It codes for CASSLMLNNEQFF. This rearrangement joins TRBV7-9 to TRBJ2-1; D not certain. The CDR3 contains 13 residues. V was trimmed by 2 bases and J by 5 bases, leaving 7 bases between them. Germline V CDR1 and CDR2: SEHNR, FQNEAQ (reference sequence).